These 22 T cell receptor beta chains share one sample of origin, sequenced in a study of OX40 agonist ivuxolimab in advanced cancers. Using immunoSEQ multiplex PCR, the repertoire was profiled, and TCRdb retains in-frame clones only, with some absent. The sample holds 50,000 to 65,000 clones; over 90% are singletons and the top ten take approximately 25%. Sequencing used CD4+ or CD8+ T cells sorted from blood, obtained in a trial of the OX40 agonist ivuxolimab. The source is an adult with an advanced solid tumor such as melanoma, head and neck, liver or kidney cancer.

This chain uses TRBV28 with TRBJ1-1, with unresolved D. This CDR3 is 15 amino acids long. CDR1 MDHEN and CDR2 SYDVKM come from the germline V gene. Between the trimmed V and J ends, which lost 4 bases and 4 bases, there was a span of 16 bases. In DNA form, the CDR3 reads TGTGCCAGCAGTTCTCCCGAGGAGGGTGTCACTGAAGCTTTCTTT. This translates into CASSSPEEGVTEAFF.

DNA of the CDR3: TGCGCCAGCAGCCACAGACAGGGGGCCGATTACAATGAGCAGTTCTTC. Amino acids: CASSHRQGADYNEQFF. V usage is TRBV4-1 and J usage is TRBJ2-1; the match to TRBD1 covers 10 bases. CDR1 and CDR2 (germline): MGHRA, YSYEKL. The CDR3 is 16 residues long. Trimming took 3 bases from V and 4 from J; bases not matched to a gene: 6.

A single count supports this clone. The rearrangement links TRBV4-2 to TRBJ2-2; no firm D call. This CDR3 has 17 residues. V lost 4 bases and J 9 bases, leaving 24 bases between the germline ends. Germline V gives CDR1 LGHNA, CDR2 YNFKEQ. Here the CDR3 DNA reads TGTGCCAGCAGCCCTCCACTGGGTGAAGTGATAGAAAGGGAGCTGTTTTTT. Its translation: CASSPPLGEVIERELFF.

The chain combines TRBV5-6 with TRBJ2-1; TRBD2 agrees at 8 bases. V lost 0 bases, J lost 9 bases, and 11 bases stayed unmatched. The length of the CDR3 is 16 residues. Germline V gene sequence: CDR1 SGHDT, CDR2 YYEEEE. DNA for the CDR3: TGTGCCAGCAGCTTGGCCACGGGGACTAGGACCACTGAGCAGTTCTTC. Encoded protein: CASSLATGTRTTEQFF. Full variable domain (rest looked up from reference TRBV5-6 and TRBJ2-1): DAGVTQSPTHLIKTRGQQVTLRCSPKSGHDTVSWYQQALGQGPQFIFQYYEEEERQRGNFPDRFSGHQFPNYSSELNVNALLLGDSALYLCASSLATGTRTTEQFFGPGTRLTVL.

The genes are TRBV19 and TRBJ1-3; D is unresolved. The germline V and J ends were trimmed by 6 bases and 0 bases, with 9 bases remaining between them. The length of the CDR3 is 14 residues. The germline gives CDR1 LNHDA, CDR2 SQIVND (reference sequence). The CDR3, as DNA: TGTGCCAGTAGCATTCAGTACTCTGGAAACACCATATATTTT. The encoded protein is CASSIQYSGNTIYF. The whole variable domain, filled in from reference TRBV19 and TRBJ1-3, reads DGGITQSPKYLFRKEGQNVTLSCEQNLNHDAMYWYRQDPGQGLRLIYYSQIVNDFQKGDIAEGYSVSREKKESFPLTVTSAQKNPTAFYLCASSIQYSGNTIYFGEGSWLTVV.

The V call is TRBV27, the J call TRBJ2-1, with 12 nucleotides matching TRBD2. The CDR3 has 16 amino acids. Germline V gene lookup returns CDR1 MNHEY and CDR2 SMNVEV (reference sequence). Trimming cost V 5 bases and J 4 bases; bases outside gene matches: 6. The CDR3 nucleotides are TGTGCCAGCAGTCGCTTGACTAGCGGGAGTTACAATGAGCAGTTCTTC. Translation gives CASSRLTSGSYNEQFF.

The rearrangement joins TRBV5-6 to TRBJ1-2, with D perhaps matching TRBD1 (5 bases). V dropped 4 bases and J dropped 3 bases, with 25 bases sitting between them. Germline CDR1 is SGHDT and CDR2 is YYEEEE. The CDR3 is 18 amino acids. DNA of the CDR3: TGTGCCAGCAGCCCGCTGGGGGAATTCCTGGAGATGGACTATGGCTACACCTTC. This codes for CASSPLGEFLEMDYGYTF.

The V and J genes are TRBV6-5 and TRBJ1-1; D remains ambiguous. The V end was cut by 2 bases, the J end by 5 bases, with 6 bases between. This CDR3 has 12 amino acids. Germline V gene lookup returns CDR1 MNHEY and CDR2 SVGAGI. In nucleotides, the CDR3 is TGTGCCAGCAGTTACCTGGGTACTGAAGCTTTCTTT. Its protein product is CASSYLGTEAFF.

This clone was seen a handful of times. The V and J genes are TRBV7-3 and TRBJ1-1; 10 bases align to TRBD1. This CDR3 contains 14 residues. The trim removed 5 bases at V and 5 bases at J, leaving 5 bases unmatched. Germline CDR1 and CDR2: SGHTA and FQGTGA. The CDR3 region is CASSMTGGATEAFF. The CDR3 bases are TGTGCCAGCAGCATGACAGGGGGCGCGACTGAAGCTTTCTTT.

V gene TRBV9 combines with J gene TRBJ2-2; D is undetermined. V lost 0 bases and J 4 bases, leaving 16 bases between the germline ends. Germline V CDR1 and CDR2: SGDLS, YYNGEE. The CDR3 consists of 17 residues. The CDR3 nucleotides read TGTGCCAGCAGCGTAGCTGGCAGGTTGGGTCCCACCGGGGAGCTGTTTTTT. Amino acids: CASSVAGRLGPTGELFF.

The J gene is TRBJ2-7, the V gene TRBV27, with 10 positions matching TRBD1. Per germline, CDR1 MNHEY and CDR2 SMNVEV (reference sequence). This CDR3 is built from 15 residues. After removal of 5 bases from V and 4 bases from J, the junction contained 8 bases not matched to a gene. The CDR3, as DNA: TGTGCCAGCAGTAAACCGGGACAGGGGACGTACGAGCAGTACTTC. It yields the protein CASSKPGQGTYEQYF.

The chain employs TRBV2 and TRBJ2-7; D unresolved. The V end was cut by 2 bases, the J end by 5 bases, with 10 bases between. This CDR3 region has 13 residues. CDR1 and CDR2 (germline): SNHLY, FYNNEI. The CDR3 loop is CASSEQSIHEQYF. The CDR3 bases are TGTGCCAGCAGTGAACAGTCTATCCACGAGCAGTACTTC.

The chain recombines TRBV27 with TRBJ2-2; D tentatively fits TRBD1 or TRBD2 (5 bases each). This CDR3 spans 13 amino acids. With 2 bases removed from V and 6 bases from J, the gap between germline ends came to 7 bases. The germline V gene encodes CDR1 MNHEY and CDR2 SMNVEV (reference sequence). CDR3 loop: CASSLQGPGELFF. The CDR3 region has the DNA TGTGCCAGCAGTTTACAGGGACCCGGGGAGCTGTTTTTT.

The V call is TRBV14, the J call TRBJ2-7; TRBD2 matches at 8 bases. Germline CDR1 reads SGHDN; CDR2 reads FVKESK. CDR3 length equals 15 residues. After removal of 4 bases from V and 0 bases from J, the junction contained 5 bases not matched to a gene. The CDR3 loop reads CASSLSGMSSYEQYF. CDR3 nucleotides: TGTGCCAGCAGCCTTAGCGGGATGAGCTCCTACGAGCAGTACTTC.

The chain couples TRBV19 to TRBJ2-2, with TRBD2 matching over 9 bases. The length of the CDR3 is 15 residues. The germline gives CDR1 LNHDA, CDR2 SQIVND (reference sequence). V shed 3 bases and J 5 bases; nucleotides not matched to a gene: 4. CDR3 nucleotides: TGTGCCAGTAGTATTGGCGGGAGGGGAACCGGGGAGCTGTTTTTT. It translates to CASSIGGRGTGELFF. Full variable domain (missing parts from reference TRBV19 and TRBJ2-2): DGGITQSPKYLFRKEGQNVTLSCEQNLNHDAMYWYRQDPGQGLRLIYYSQIVNDFQKGDIAEGYSVSREKKESFPLTVTSAQKNPTAFYLCASSIGGRGTGELFFGEGSRLTVL.

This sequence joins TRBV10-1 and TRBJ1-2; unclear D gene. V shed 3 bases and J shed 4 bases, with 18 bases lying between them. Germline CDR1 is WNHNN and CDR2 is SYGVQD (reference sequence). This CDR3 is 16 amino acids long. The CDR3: CASSDCRSRKTYGYTF. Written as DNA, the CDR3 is TGCGCCAGCAGTGATTGCCGATCTCGAAAGACCTATGGCTACACCTTC.

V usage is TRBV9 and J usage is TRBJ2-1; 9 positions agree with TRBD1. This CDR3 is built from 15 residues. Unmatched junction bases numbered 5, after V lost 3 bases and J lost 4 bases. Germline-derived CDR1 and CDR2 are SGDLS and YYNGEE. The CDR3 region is CASSAPGQGYNEQFF. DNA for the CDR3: TGTGCCAGCAGCGCTCCGGGACAGGGTTACAATGAGCAGTTCTTC.

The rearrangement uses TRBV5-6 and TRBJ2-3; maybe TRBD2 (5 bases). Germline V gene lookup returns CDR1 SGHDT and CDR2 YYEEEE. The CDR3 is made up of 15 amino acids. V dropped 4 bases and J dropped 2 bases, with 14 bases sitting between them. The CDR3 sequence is CASSIDMGVTDTQYF. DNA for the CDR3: TGTGCCAGCAGCATCGACATGGGAGTCACAGATACGCAGTATTTT. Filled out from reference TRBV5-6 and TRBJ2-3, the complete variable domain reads DAGVTQSPTHLIKTRGQQVTLRCSPKSGHDTVSWYQQALGQGPQFIFQYYEEEERQRGNFPDRFSGHQFPNYSSELNVNALLLGDSALYLCASSIDMGVTDTQYFGPGTRLTVL.

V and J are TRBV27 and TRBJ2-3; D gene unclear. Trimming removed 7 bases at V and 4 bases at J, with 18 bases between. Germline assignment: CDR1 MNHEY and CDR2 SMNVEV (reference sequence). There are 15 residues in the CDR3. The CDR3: CASTLLGSFADTQYF. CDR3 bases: TGTGCCAGCACATTACTGGGGTCCTTCGCAGATACGCAGTATTTT.

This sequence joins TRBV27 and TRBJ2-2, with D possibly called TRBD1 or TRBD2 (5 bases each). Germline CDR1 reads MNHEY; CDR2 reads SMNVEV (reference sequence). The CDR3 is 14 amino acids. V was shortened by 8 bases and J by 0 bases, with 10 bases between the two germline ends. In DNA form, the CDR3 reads TGTGCCAGCGGGAGAGGGGCGAACACCGGGGAGCTGTTTTTT. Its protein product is CASGRGANTGELFF.

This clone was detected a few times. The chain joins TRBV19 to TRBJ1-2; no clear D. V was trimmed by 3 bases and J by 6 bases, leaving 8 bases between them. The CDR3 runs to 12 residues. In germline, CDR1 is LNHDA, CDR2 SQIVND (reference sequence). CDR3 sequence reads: CASSIGQNGYTF. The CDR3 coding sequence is TGTGCCAGTAGTATTGGGCAGAATGGCTACACCTTC.

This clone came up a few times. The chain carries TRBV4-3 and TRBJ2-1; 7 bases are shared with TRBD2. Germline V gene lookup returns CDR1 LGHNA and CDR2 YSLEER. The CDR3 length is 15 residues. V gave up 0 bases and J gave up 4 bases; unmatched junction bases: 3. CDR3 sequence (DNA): TGCGCCAGCAGCCAAGACGGCGGGAGATACAATGAGCAGTTCTTC. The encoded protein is CASSQDGGRYNEQFF.